The T cell receptor (beta chain) described here comes from a study of shared clonotypes between healthy human individuals. This CDR3 contains 15 residues. CDR1 and CDR2 (germline): MDHEN, SYDVKM. V lost 5 bases to trimming and J lost 6 bases, with 17 bases between them. The assay was carried out at the deep level. Some clones are missing from TCRdb's copy, which holds only in-frame ones; the method was immunoSEQ multiplex PCR. The data contain hundreds of thousands of clones, approximately 96% of them seen just once; the ten biggest clones take up more than 0.085%. CD45RO-negative, CCR7-positively selected cells formed the naive CD8 fraction, excluding terminally differentiated effector memory CD45RA+ cells.

This clonotype was obtained from a woman aged 25 to 39 in good health. This chain links TRBV28 with TRBJ1-5; D ambiguous. The source material was naive CD8+ T cells sorted from blood. The CDR3 is CASSSLLRGPQPQHF. CDR3 DNA: TGTGCCAGCAGTAGTCTCCTCCGTGGGCCTCAGCCCCAGCATTTT.